The sample holds many counts of the clone carrying this T cell receptor beta chain. The source of the sample is a study of human T cells and chemical hapten exposure. The CDR3 covers 14 residues. Germline lookup yields CDR1 SGHRS and CDR2 YFSETQ. V was cut by 3 bases and J by 6 bases, with 13 bases left in between. TCRdb reprocessed the RACE reads with MiXCR, giving one entry per CDR3 protein. Among about 270,000 distinct CDR3 sequences listed, roughly 7.4% were seen once. Time point meaning: pre-sensitization, week 0. Documented treatment: therapeutic diphenylcyclopropenone sensitization with weekly scalp DPC.

Sequencing was performed on whole blood, taken in connection with sensitization to the hapten diphenylcyclopropenone (DPC). The source of this sequence is a man aged 18 to 29 with alopecia areata. Some clones in this sample may be carry-over from other donors' samples. The chain has TRBV5-1 and TRBJ2-1; D gene ambiguous. The CDR3, as DNA: TGCGCCAGCAGCTCCCGGGTTGTAGGCAATGAGCAGTTCTTC. Translated, it gives CASSSRVVGNEQFF.